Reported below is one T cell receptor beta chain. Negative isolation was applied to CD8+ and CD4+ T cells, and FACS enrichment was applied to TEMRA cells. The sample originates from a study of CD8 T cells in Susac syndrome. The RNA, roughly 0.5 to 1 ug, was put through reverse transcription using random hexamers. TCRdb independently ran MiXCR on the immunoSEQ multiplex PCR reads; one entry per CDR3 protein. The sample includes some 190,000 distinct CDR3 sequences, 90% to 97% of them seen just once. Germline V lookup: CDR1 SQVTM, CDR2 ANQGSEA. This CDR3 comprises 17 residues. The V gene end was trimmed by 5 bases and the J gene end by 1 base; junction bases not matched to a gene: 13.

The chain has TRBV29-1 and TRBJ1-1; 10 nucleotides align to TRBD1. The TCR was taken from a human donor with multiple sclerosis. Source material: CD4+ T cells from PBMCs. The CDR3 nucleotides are TGCAGCGTTAGTTCGGGACGGTGGACAGGGGGGAACACTGAAGCTTTCTTT. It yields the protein CSVSSGRWTGGNTEAFF.